These 19 T cell receptor beta chains were sequenced from one sample in a study of cytomegalovirus exposure and HLA in healthy donors. With 60 Vbeta and 13 Jbeta primers, the PCR was carried out. Sequencing was performed with immunoSEQ multiplex PCR; in TCRdb, only in-frame clones are kept and a portion is missing. There are approximately 130,000 clones in the sample; approximately 8.6% occur only once, and about 6% lies in the top ten. Sequencing was performed on PBMCs. Receptors were obtained from a middle-aged woman in good health and CMV-seropositive.

In its sample, this clone was seen a few times. The genes are TRBV29-1 and TRBJ1-2; tentative D call: TRBD1 (5 bases). The V gene lost 7 bases and the J gene lost 3 bases, with 9 bases spanning the gap. The CDR3 has 11 amino acids. Germline-derived CDR1 and CDR2 are SQVTM and ANQGSEA. The CDR3 protein is CSAEGDYGYTF. Here the CDR3 DNA reads TGCAGCGCGGAAGGGGACTATGGCTACACCTTC. Using reference TRBV29-1 and TRBJ1-2 for the parts outside the CDR3, the full variable domain is SAVISQKPSRDICQRGTSLTIQCQVDSQVTMMFWYRQQPGQSLTLIATANQGSEATYESGFVIDKFPISRPNLTFSTLTVSNMSPEDSSIYLCSAEGDYGYTFGSGTRLTVV.

The chain uses TRBV15 and TRBJ1-6, with 8 bases aligning to TRBD1. The CDR3 runs to 11 residues. V dropped 6 bases and J dropped 13; count of bases not matched to a gene: 2. Germline-derived CDR1 and CDR2 are LNHNV and YYDKDF (reference sequence). DNA for the CDR3: TGTGCCACCAGTCGGACAGGGCCCCTCCACTTT. Residues: CATSRTGPLHF.

Only a few counts were recorded for this clone. V usage is TRBV19 and J usage is TRBJ1-5; the match to TRBD1 covers 7 bases. The CDR3 totals 16 residues. Unmatched junction bases numbered 11, after V lost 7 bases and J lost 2 bases. Germline CDR1 reads LNHDA; CDR2 reads SQIVND (reference sequence). The CDR3 sequence: CASKQEGGWGNQPQHF. The CDR3 DNA reads TGTGCCAGTAAACAAGAAGGGGGCTGGGGCAATCAGCCCCAGCATTTT.

In this sample, this clone turned up a few times. The chain uses TRBV27 and TRBJ2-7; perhaps TRBD1 as D (7 bases). The germline V and J ends were trimmed by 5 bases and 9 bases, with 20 bases remaining between them. Germline-derived CDR1 and CDR2 are MNHEY and SMNVEV (reference sequence). This CDR3 comprises 14 residues. The CDR3 nucleotides are TGTGCCAGCAGTGCCCGACAGGGAGGTAGACTGCAGTACTTC. Its protein product is CASSARQGGRLQYF.

In its sample, this clone was seen a few times. CDR3 region: CASSFTGGDSPLHF. The CDR3 coding sequence is TGTGCCAGCAGTTTCACAGGGGGAGATTCACCCCTCCACTTT. This chain links TRBV27 with TRBJ1-6; 8 nucleotides line up with TRBD1. In germline, CDR1 is MNHEY, CDR2 SMNVEV (reference sequence). The CDR3 consists of 14 residues. The ends lost 3 bases at V and 8 bases at J; junction bases unmatched: 3.

This sequence joins TRBV7-6 and TRBJ1-1, with D possibly matching TRBD1 (5 bases). Looked up from germline, CDR1 is SGHVS and CDR2 is FNYEAQ. V dropped 3 bases and J dropped 5 bases, with 16 bases sitting between them. The CDR3 extends over 15 amino acids. The CDR3 region has the DNA TGTGCCAGCAGCTTCGGTCACAAGACAGAAACTGAAGCTTTCTTT. It specifies CASSFGHKTETEAFF.

About this clone itself: The conserved final phenylalanine or tryptophan is absent from the CDR3, which likely points to a read error. No DNA is shown, since the ends of the CDR3 on it are uncertain; the CDR3 is the one TCRdb lists. The V call is TRBV6-5, the J call TRBJ2-7; the table's D call, TRBD2, has no DNA check behind it. The CDR3 length equals 14 residues, ends included. Germline CDR1 MNHEY, CDR2 SVGAGI. CDR3 in amino acids: CASNRTRRAYEKYL.

This clone was recorded a few times. The genes are TRBV9 and TRBJ2-1, with TRBD1 identical over 9 bases. CDR3 size: 15 residues. V trimming: 3 bases; J trimming: 9 bases; junction bases outside the gene matches: 10. Germline CDR1 and CDR2: SGDLS and YYNGEE. The CDR3 loop is CASSGGTGIQGEQFF. The CDR3 DNA reads as TGTGCCAGCAGCGGGGGGACAGGGATCCAGGGTGAGCAGTTCTTC. The variable domain in full, with the rest retrieved from reference TRBV9 and TRBJ2-1, is DSGVTQTPKHLITATGQRVTLRCSPRSGDLSVYWYQQSLDQGLQFLIQYYNGEERAKGNILERFSAQQFPDLHSELNLSSLELGDSALYFCASSGGTGIQGEQFFGPGTRLTVL.

This clone has only a few counts. The genes are TRBV5-1 and TRBJ2-7, with TRBD1 as a possible D gene (6 bases). V lost 5 bases, J lost 3 bases, and 18 bases lay in between. Germline V gene lookup returns CDR1 SGHRS and CDR2 YFSETQ. The CDR3 is 15 residues long. The CDR3 spells CASRFQQGNVYEQYF. The CDR3 nucleotides read TGCGCCAGCAGGTTTCAACAGGGCAACGTCTACGAGCAGTACTTC.

This clone showed up just a few times. The V call is TRBV5-1, the J call TRBJ2-1; 8 nucleotides line up with TRBD1. Germline V CDR1 and CDR2: SGHRS, YFSETQ. The V segment lost 7 bases and the J segment 8 bases; nucleotides outside the gene matches: 11. There are 14 residues in the CDR3. The CDR3 sequence: CASRSRTGTHEQFF. CDR3 sequence (DNA): TGCGCCAGCCGCTCGCGGACAGGGACCCATGAGCAGTTCTTC.

This clone was counted a few times. The chain recombines TRBV6-6 with TRBJ2-1; 8 bases are shared with TRBD2. Germline V gene lookup returns CDR1 MNHNY and CDR2 SVGAGI (reference sequence). V lost 0 bases and J lost 4; bases outside the gene matches: 5. This CDR3 region has 16 residues. CDR3 sequence: CASSYSGRGGYNEQFF. CDR3 coding DNA: TGTGCCAGCAGTTACTCTGGCCGGGGGGGGTACAATGAGCAGTTCTTC.

This clone has only a few counts. CDR3 coding DNA: TGTGCCAGCAGCGTAGGGGGGAGGGGGAGCGCCACCGGGGAGCTGTTTTTT. This codes for CASSVGGRGSATGELFF. This rearrangement joins TRBV9 to TRBJ2-2; D might be TRBD2 (7 bases). Germline V CDR1 and CDR2: SGDLS, YYNGEE. Trimming took 0 bases from V and 4 from J, leaving 16 bases between them. The CDR3 has 17 residues.

The table lists this clone with a few counts. The rearrangement links TRBV21-1 to TRBJ1-1; TRBD1 is taken as the D call from the table, unchecked against the DNA. TRBV21-1 is labeled a pseudogene. This CDR3 has 13 residues. The CDR3 nucleotides read TGTGCCAGCAGCACTAACCTCAGGGCTGAAGCTTTCTTT. Encoded protein: CASSTNLRAEAFF.

This clone was detected a few times. This chain links TRBV5-1 with TRBJ2-5; 8 bases line up with TRBD1. With 2 bases clipped from V and 2 bases from J, the junction kept 5 bases outside the gene matches. CDR1 and CDR2 (germline): SGHRS, YFSETQ. This CDR3 region has 15 residues. CDR3 sequence (DNA): TGCGCCAGCAGCTTAGGGACAGGACAGCAAGAGACCCAGTACTTC. Translating it yields CASSLGTGQQETQYF.

This clone came up a few times. This chain uses TRBV18 with TRBJ1-5; unclear D gene. The CDR3 loop spans 17 amino acids. From germline, CDR1 is KGHSH and CDR2 LQKENI. V was clipped by 2 bases and J by 0 bases, with 14 bases between them. CDR3 sequence: CASSPTFLLYSNQPQHF. DNA of the CDR3: TGTGCCAGCTCACCAACCTTTTTGCTATATAGCAATCAGCCCCAGCATTTT.

This sequence joins TRBV7-9 and TRBJ2-3, with 7 nucleotides matching TRBD2. The CDR3 totals 16 residues. Germline CDR1 and CDR2: SEHNR and FQNEAQ (reference sequence). Trimming took 1 base from V and 1 from J; bases not matched to a gene: 5. The CDR3 nucleotides read TGTGCCAGCAGCTTAGGGAGGGGAGGGGGCACAGATACGCAGTATTTT. The encoded protein is CASSLGRGGGTDTQYF.

This clone was recorded a few times. The V and J genes are TRBV9 and TRBJ2-7; 9 nucleotides line up with TRBD1. The CDR3 spans 15 residues. Germline CDR1 reads SGDLS; CDR2 reads YYNGEE. V was pared by 4 bases and J by 2 bases, with 7 bases of the junction left unmatched. The CDR3 sequence: CASSSRDRDTYEQYF. In DNA, the CDR3 is TGTGCCAGCAGCAGCCGGGACAGGGACACCTACGAGCAGTACTTC. The full variable domain, in which reference TRBV9 and TRBJ2-7 provide the parts outside the CDR3, is DSGVTQTPKHLITATGQRVTLRCSPRSGDLSVYWYQQSLDQGLQFLIQYYNGEERAKGNILERFSAQQFPDLHSELNLSSLELGDSALYFCASSSRDRDTYEQYFGPGTRLTVT.

This clone came up a few times. The J gene is TRBJ1-2, the V gene TRBV10-3; a possible D gene is TRBD1 (5 bases). CDR3 length: 12 residues. CDR1 ENHRY and CDR2 SYGVKD come from the germline V gene. The V end lost 8 bases, the J end lost 5 bases, and 12 bases lay between the germline ends. The CDR3 spells CAIGQQEYGYTF. CDR3 DNA sequence: TGTGCCATCGGGCAACAGGAATATGGCTACACCTTC.

The rearrangement uses TRBV6-5 and TRBJ1-6, with D hard to call. The V end was cut by 7 bases, the J end by 5 bases, with 12 bases between. The CDR3 covers 14 residues. Germline V gene data show CDR1 as MNHEY and CDR2 as SVGAGI. In nucleotides, the CDR3 is TGTGCCAGCACTCTCTCGCGGGATAATTCACCCCTCCACTTT. It is translated as CASTLSRDNSPLHF.